These 20 T cell receptor beta chains share one sample of origin, sequenced in a study of cytomegalovirus exposure and HLA in healthy donors. Vbeta (60) and Jbeta (13) primers were used in the PCR. The method was immunoSEQ multiplex PCR; TCRdb's version includes in-frame clones alone and lacks a portion of them. The sample has under 200,000 clones; roughly 80% are singletons. The sample comprised PBMCs. These receptors all stem from a human donor in good health.

CDR3 protein: CASSLGGGLSYEQYF. Here the CDR3 DNA reads TGTGCCAGCAGCTTGGGGGGGGGATTATCCTACGAGCAGTACTTC. The chain joins TRBV5-5 to TRBJ2-7, with 7 positions matching TRBD2. The CDR3 runs 15 residues. V lost 0 bases, J lost 1 base, and 4 bases stayed unmatched. Per germline, CDR1 SGHKS and CDR2 YYEKEE (reference sequence).

This rearrangement joins TRBV29-1 to TRBJ2-5; D may be TRBD2 (5 bases). The V gene's germline CDR1 is SQVTM and CDR2 ANQGSEA. Trimming removed 5 bases at V and 4 bases at J, with 14 bases between. The CDR3 consists of 13 residues. The DNA for the CDR3 is TGCAGCGTTCGGGGTTGGGAAGGAGAGACCCAGTACTTC. This sequence encodes CSVRGWEGETQYF.

The chain has TRBV5-6 and TRBJ1-1, with 8 nucleotides matching TRBD1. V shed 5 bases, J shed 4 bases, and the junction held 10 bases outside the gene matches. The CDR3 consists of 15 residues. The V gene's germline CDR1 is SGHDT and CDR2 YYEEEE. In nucleotides, the CDR3 is TGTGCCAGCAGTGAACAGGGGGTTGAGGTCACTGAAGCTTTCTTT. Translation gives CASSEQGVEVTEAFF.

This chain connects TRBV5-1 to TRBJ2-3; 8 bases map to TRBD1. The CDR3 totals 13 residues. Germline lookup yields CDR1 SGHRS and CDR2 YFSETQ. Trimming cost V 6 bases and J 1 base; bases outside gene matches: 1. The CDR3 DNA reads TGCGCCAGCATGACAGGGGGCACAGATACGCAGTATTTT. It codes for CASMTGGTDTQYF.

The chain recombines TRBV10-3 with TRBJ2-5; 8 bases are a match to TRBD2. This CDR3 has 14 amino acids. CDR1 ENHRY and CDR2 SYGVKD come from the germline V gene. Trimming cost V 6 bases and J 1 base; bases outside gene matches: 4. Here the CDR3 DNA reads TGTGCCATCAGGGGAGGACTAGCCCAAGAGACCCAGTACTTC. Amino acid sequence: CAIRGGLAQETQYF.

This sequence joins TRBV5-3 and TRBJ2-1, with 9 bases that match TRBD1. TRBV5-3 is sorted into the ORF group, with uncertain function. This CDR3 is 15 amino acids long. V dropped 4 bases and J dropped 4; count of bases not matched to a gene: 6. The CDR3 loop is CARSPGTGIYNEQFF. CDR3 DNA: TGTGCCAGAAGCCCCGGGACAGGGATTTACAATGAGCAGTTCTTC.

The chain has TRBV5-5 and TRBJ2-3, with 8 positions matching TRBD2. Germline V gives CDR1 SGHKS, CDR2 YYEKEE (reference sequence). This CDR3 has 16 residues. Trimming took 2 bases from V and 9 from J; bases not matched to a gene: 14. CDR3 sequence (DNA): TGTGCCAGCAGCTTTTCTTCCGGGGGGGGCCTTGGCACGCAGTATTTT. The encoded protein is CASSFSSGGGLGTQYF.

The chain has TRBV7-2 and TRBJ2-7; the match to TRBD2 covers 14 bases. Unmatched junction bases numbered 9, after V lost 5 bases and J lost 6 bases. In germline, CDR1 is SGHTA, CDR2 FQGNSA. This CDR3 contains 16 residues. The CDR3 sequence is CASSPLGTSGGCEQYF. CDR3 nucleotide sequence: TGTGCCAGCAGCCCACTAGGGACTAGCGGGGGCTGCGAGCAGTACTTC.

This clone was seen more than once but under ten times. This sequence joins TRBV6-6 and TRBJ2-7; 9 bases fit TRBD1. V lost 4 bases to trimming and J lost 5 bases; unmatched junction nucleotides: 3. This CDR3 region has 13 residues. Germline CDR1 and CDR2: MNHNY and SVGAGI (reference sequence). The CDR3 loop reads CASSFGQGHEQYF. The CDR3, as DNA: TGTGCCAGCAGTTTTGGACAGGGGCACGAGCAGTACTTC.

V usage is TRBV2 and J usage is TRBJ2-2; 10 nucleotides agree with TRBD1. The trim removed 2 bases at V and 5 bases at J, leaving 8 bases unmatched. The CDR3 contains 17 residues. Germline V gene data show CDR1 as SNHLY and CDR2 as FYNNEI. The CDR3 DNA reads as TGTGCCAGCAGTGAATCCCGACAGGGGGCAGGGACCGGGGAGCTGTTTTTT. Translating it yields CASSESRQGAGTGELFF.

This clone was seen only once. This chain links TRBV11-3 with TRBJ1-1; 8 nucleotides agree with TRBD1. With 4 bases clipped from V and 4 bases from J, the junction kept 5 bases outside the gene matches. Germline lookup yields CDR1 SGHNT and CDR2 YENEEA. The length of the CDR3 is 14 residues. CDR3 nucleotides: TGTGCCAGCAGCTCCGGACAGGGTGGCACTGAAGCTTTCTTT. Residues: CASSSGQGGTEAFF.

This chain uses TRBV14 with TRBJ1-2; the D gene is possibly TRBD1 (5 bases). The CDR3 is 13 amino acids. Germline assignment: CDR1 SGHDN and CDR2 FVKESK. V lost 0 bases to trimming and J lost 3 bases, with 5 bases between them. The CDR3 DNA reads TGTGCCAGCAGCCAAGACAGGGACTATGGCTACACCTTC. Protein: CASSQDRDYGYTF.

The chain recombines TRBV7-6 with TRBJ2-1, with D uncertain. Germline V gene lookup returns CDR1 SGHVS and CDR2 FNYEAQ. This CDR3 comprises 15 residues. The V gene lost 4 bases and the J gene lost 0 bases, with 10 bases spanning the gap. CDR3 bases: TGTGCCAGCAGCTACGACTTGAGCTCCTACAATGAGCAGTTCTTC. Its translation: CASSYDLSSYNEQFF.

V is TRBV4-2 and J is TRBJ2-7; 8 nucleotides line up with TRBD1. With 1 base clipped from V and 5 bases from J, the junction kept 7 bases outside the gene matches. Germline V gene lookup returns CDR1 LGHNA and CDR2 YNFKEQ. The CDR3 is made up of 15 amino acids. DNA for the CDR3: TGTGCCAGCAGCCAAGCAGACAGGGGAATGGACGAGCAGTACTTC. Translated, it gives CASSQADRGMDEQYF.

The chain joins TRBV21-1 to TRBJ1-5; the table names TRBD1, a call not compared with the DNA. TRBV21-1 is a known pseudogene. This CDR3 contains 17 residues. The chain's CDR3 is CASSSPPTQGLDQPQHF. CDR3 in DNA: TGTGCCAGCAGCTCGCCTCCGACTCAGGGGTTGGATCAGCCCCAGCATTTT.

The chain recombines TRBV28 with TRBJ1-2; D might be TRBD1 (6 bases). Trimming took 6 bases from V and 3 from J, leaving 17 bases between them. Germline-derived CDR1 and CDR2 are MDHEN and SYDVKM. This CDR3 comprises 15 residues. The CDR3 here is CASSRTPGVDYGYTF. The CDR3 DNA reads as TGTGCCAGCAGCCGGACCCCAGGGGTGGACTATGGCTACACCTTC.

The chain links TRBV10-3 to TRBJ2-1; 13 nucleotides align to TRBD2. The CDR3 has 15 amino acids. Germline V gene data show CDR1 as ENHRY and CDR2 as SYGVKD. V gave up 4 bases and J gave up 3 bases; unmatched junction bases: 0. CDR3: CAISGTSGGYNEQFF. In DNA form, the CDR3 reads TGTGCCATCAGTGGGACTAGCGGGGGCTACAATGAGCAGTTCTTC.

The chain has TRBV4-1 and TRBJ1-1; 8 nucleotides line up with TRBD1. CDR1 is MGHRA, CDR2 YSYEKL, per germline. The CDR3 is 16 residues long. The J segment lost 3 bases and the V segment lost 4 bases, leaving 10 bases of the junction unmatched. The CDR3 bases are TGCGCCAGCAGCCTAAAACCGGGACAGGATGACACTGAAGCTTTCTTT. Protein product: CASSLKPGQDDTEAFF.

The chain combines TRBV19 with TRBJ2-1, with a tentative D call TRBD1 (6 bases). CDR1 and CDR2 from the germline V gene are LNHDA and SQIVND (reference sequence). Between the trimmed V and J ends, which lost 1 base and 8 bases, there was a span of 9 bases. The CDR3 runs to 13 residues. The CDR3 reads CASSIVGAHEQFF. CDR3 DNA: TGTGCCAGTAGTATAGTGGGGGCACATGAGCAGTTCTTC.

V and J are TRBV5-4 and TRBJ2-3; D unclear. The CDR3 contains 13 residues. Between the trimmed V and J ends, which lost 5 bases and 4 bases, there was a span of 11 bases. Germline-derived CDR1 and CDR2 are SGHNT and YYREEE (reference sequence). CDR3 in amino acids: CASSLYSPDTQYF. The CDR3 DNA is TGTGCCAGCAGTTTATATAGCCCAGATACGCAGTATTTT.